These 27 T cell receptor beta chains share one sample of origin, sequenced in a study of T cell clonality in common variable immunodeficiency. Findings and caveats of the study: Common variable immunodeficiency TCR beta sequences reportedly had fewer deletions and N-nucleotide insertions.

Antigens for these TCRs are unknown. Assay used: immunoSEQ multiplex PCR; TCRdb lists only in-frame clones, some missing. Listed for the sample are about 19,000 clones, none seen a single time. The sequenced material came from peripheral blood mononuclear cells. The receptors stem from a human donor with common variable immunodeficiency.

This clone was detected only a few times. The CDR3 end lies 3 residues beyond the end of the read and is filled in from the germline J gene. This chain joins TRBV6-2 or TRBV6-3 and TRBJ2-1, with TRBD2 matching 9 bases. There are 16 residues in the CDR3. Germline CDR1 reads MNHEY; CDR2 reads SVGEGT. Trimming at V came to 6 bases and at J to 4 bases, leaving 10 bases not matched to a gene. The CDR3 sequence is CASRTIAGAKYNEQFF. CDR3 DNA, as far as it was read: TGTGCCAGCAGGACTATAGCGGGGGCCAAATACAATGAG.

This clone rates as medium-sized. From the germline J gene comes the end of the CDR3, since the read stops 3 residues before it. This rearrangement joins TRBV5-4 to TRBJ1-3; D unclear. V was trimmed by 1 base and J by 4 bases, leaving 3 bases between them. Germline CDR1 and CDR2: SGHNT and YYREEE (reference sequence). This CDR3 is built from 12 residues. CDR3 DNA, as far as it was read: TGTGCCAGCAGCTTGATAGGAAACACC. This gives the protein CASSLIGNT. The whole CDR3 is CASSLIGNTIYF.

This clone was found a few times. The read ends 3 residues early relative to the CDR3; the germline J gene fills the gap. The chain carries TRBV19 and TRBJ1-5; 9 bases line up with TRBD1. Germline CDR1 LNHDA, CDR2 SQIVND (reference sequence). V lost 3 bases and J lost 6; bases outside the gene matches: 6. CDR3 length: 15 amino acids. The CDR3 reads CASSIEGQGSQPQHF. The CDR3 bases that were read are TGTGCCAGTAGTATCGAGGGACAGGGAAGTCAGCCC. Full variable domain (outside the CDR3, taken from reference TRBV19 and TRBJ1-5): DGGITQSPKYLFRKEGQNVTLSCEQNLNHDAMYWYRQDPGQGLRLIYYSQIVNDFQKGDIAEGYSVSREKKESFPLTVTSAQKNPTAFYLCASSIEGQGSQPQHFGDGTRLSIL.

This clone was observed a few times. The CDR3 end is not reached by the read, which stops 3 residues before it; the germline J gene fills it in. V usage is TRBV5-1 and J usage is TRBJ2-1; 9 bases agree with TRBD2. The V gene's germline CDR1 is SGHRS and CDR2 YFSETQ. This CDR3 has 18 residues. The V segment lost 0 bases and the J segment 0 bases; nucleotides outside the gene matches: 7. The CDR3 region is CASSLGRISGSSYNEQFF. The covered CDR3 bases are TGCGCCAGCAGCTTGGGCCGTATTAGCGGGAGCTCCTACAATGAG.

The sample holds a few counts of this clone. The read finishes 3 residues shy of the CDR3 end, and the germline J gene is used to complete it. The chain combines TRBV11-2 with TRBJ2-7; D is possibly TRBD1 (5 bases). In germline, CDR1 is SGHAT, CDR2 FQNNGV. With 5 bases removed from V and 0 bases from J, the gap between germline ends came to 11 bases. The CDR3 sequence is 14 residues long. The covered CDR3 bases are TGTGCCAGCAGCGTGGACACCTACTCCTACGAG. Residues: CASSVDTYSYE. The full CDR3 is CASSVDTYSYEQYF.

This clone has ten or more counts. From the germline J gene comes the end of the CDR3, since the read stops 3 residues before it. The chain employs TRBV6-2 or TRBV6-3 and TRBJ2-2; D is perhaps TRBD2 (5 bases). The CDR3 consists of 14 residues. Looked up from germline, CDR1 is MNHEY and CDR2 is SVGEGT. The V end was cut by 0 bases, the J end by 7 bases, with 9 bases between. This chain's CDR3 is CASSYSRVIGELFF. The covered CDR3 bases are TGTGCCAGCAGTTACTCGAGGGTAATCGGGGAG.

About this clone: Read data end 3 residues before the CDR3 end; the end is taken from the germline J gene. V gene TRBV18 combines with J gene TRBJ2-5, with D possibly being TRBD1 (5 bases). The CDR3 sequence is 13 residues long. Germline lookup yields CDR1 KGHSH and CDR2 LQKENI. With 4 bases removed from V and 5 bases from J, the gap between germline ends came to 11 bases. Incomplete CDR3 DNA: TGTGCCAGCTCACGGGGCCGTGGGGAGACC. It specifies CASSRGRGET. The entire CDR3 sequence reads CASSRGRGETQYF.

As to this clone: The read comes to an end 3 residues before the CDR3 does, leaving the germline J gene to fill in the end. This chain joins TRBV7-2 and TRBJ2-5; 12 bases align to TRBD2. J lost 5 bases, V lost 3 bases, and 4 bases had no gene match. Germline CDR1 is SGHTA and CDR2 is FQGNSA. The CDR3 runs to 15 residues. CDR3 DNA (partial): TGTGCCAGCAGCTTTCTAGCGGGGGGGCACGAGACC. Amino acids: CASSFLAGGHET. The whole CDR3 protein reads CASSFLAGGHETQYF.

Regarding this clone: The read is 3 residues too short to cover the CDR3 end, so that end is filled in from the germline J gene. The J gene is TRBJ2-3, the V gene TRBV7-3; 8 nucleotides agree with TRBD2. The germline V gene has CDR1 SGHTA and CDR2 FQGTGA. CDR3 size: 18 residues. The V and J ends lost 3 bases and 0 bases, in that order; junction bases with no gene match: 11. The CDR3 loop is CASSFKGQLAESTDTQYF. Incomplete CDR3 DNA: TGTGCCAGCAGCTTTAAAGGTCAACTAGCGGAGAGCACAGATACG.

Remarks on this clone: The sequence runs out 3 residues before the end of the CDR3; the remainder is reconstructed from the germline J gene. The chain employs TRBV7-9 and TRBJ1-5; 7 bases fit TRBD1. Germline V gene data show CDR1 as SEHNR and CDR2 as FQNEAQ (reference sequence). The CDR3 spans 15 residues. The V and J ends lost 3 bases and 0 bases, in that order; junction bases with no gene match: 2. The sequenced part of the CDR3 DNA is TGTGCCAGCAGCTTGACAGGGCTTAGCAATCAGCCC. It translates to CASSLTGLSNQP. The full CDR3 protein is CASSLTGLSNQPQHF.

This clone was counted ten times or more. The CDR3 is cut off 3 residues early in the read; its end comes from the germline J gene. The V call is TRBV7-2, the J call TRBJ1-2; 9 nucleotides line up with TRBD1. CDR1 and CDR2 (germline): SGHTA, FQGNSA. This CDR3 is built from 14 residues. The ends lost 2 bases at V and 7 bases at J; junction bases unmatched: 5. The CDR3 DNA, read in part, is TGTGCCAGCAGCTTACAAACGGGACAGGGTGGC. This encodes CASSLQTGQGG. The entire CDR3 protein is CASSLQTGQGGYTF.

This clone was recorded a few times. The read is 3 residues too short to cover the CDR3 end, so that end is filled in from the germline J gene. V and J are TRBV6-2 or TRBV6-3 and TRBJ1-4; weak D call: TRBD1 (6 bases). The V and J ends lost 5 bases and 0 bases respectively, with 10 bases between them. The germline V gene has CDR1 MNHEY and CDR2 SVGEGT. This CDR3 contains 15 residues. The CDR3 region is CASSTGQTTNEKLFF. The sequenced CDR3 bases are TGTGCCAGCAGTACCGGACAGACAACTAATGAAAAA.

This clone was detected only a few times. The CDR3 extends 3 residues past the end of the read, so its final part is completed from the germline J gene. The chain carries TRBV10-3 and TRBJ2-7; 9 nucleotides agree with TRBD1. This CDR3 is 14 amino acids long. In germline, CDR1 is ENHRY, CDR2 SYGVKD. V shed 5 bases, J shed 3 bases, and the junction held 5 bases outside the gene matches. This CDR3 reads CAISSQGQGYEQYF. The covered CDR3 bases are TGTGCCATCAGTTCCCAGGGACAGGGCTACGAG.

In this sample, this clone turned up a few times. The CDR3 bases that were read are TGCAGTGCTGAGGGAGGGACTAGCGGGGGAAGGACAGATACG. It translates to CSAEGGTSGGRTDT. In full, the CDR3 reads CSAEGGTSGGRTDTQYF. The V and J genes are TRBV20-1 and TRBJ2-3; 14 bases align to TRBD2. The missing CDR3 end, 3 residues past where the read stops, is filled in from the germline J gene. From germline, CDR1 is DFQATT and CDR2 SNEGSKA (reference sequence). The V gene end was trimmed by 5 bases and the J gene end by 3 bases; junction bases not matched to a gene: 10. The CDR3 contains 17 residues.

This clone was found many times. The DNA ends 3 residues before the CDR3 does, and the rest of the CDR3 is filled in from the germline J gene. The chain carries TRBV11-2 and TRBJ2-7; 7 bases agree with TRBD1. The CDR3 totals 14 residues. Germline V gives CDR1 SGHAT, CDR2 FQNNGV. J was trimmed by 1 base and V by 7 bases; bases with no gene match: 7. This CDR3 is CASKQGYSSYEQYF. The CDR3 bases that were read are TGTGCCAGCAAACAGGGGTACTCATCCTACGAG.

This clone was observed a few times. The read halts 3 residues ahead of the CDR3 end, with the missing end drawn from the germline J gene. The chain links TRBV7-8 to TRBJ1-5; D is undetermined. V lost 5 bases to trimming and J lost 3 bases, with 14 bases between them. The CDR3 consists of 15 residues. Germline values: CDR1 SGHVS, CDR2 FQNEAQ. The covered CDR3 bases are TGTGCCAGCAGCCCTTGGACCGGACTCAATCAGCCC. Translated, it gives CASSPWTGLNQP. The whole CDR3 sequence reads CASSPWTGLNQPQHF.

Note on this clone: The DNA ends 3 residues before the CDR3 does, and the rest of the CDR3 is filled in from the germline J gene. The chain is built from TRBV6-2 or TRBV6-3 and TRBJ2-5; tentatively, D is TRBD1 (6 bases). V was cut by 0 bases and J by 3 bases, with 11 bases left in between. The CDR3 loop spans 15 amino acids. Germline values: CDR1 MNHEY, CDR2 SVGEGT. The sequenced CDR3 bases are TGTGCCAGCAGTTACTCTTTGGGGGCAGAAGAGACC. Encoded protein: CASSYSLGAEET. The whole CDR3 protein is CASSYSLGAEETQYF.

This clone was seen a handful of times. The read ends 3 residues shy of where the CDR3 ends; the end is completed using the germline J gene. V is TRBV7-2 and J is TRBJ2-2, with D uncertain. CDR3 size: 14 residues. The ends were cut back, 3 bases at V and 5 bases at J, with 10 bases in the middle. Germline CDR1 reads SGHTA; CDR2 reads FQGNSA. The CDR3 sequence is CASSFSTGTGELFF. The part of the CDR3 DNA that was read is TGTGCCAGCAGCTTCTCCACCGGGACCGGGGAG. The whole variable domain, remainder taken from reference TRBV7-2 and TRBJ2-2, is GAGVSQSPSNKVTEKGKDVELRCDPISGHTALYWYRQSLGQGLEFLIYFQGNSAPDKSGLPSDRFSAERTGGSVSTLTIQRTQQEDSAVYLCASSFSTGTGELFFGEGSRLTVL.

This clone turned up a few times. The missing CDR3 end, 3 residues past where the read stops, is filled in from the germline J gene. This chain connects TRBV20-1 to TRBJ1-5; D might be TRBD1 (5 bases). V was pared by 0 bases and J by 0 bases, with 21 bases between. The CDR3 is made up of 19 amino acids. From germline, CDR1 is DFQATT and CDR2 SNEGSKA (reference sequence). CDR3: CSARDRGAANDYSNQPQHF. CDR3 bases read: TGCAGTGCTAGAGATCGCGGGGCAGCCAACGATTATAGCAATCAGCCC.

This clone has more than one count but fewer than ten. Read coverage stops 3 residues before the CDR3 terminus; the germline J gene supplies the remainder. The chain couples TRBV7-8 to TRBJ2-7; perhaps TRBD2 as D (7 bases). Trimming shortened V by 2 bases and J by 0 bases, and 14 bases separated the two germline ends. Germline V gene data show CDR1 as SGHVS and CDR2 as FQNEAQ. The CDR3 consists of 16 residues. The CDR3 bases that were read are TGTGCCAGCAGCTTACAGAGGGGGGGAGTCTCCTACGAG. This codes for CASSLQRGGVSYE. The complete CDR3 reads CASSLQRGGVSYEQYF. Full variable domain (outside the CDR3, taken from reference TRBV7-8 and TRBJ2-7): GAGVSQSPRYKVAKRGQDVALRCDPISGHVSLFWYQQALGQGPEFLTYFQNEAQLDKSGLPSDRFFAERPEGSVSTLKIQRTQQEDSAVYLCASSLQRGGVSYEQYFGPGTRLTVT.

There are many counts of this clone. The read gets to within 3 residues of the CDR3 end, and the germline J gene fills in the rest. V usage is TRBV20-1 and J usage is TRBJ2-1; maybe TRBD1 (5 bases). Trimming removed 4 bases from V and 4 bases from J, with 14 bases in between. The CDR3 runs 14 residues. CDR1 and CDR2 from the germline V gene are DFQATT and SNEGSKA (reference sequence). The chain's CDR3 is CSAKGQVGYNEQFF. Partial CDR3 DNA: TGCAGTGCTAAGGGGCAGGTGGGGTACAATGAG.

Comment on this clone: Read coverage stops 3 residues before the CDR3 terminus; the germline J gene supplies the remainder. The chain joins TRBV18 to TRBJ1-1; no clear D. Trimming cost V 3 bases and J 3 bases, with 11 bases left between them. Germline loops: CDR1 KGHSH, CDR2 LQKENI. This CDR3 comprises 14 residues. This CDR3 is CASSPLFGDTEAFF. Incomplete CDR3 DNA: TGTGCCAGCTCACCGTTATTCGGGGACACTGAA.

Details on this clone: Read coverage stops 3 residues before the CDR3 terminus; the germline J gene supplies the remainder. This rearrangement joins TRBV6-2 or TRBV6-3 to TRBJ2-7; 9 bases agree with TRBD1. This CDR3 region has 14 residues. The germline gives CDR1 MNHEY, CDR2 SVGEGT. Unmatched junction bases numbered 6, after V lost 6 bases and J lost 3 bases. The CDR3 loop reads CASSTTGQGYEQYF. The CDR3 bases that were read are TGTGCCAGCAGCACTACGGGACAGGGCTACGAG.

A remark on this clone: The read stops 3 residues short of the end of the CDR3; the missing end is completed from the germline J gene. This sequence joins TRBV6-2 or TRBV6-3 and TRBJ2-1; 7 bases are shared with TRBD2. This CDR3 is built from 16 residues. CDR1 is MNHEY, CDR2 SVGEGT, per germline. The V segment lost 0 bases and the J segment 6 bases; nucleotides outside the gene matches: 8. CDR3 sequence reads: CASSYSFQAGTNEQFF. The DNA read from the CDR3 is TGTGCCAGCAGTTACTCCTTCCAAGCGGGGACCAATGAG.

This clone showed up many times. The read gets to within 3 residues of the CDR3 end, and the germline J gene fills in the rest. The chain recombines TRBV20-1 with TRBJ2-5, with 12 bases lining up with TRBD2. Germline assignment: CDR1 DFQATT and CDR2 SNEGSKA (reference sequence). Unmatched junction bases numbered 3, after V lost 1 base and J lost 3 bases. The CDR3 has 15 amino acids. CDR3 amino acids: CSARGASGGEETQYF. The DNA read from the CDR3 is TGCAGTGCTAGAGGGGCTAGCGGGGGGGAAGAGACC.

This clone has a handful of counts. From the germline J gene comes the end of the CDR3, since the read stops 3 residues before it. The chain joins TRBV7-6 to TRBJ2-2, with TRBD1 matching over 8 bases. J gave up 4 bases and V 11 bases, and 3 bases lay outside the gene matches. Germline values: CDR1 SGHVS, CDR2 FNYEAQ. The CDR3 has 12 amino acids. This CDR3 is CAGQGGTGELFF. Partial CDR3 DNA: TGTGCCGGACAGGGTGGCACCGGGGAG.

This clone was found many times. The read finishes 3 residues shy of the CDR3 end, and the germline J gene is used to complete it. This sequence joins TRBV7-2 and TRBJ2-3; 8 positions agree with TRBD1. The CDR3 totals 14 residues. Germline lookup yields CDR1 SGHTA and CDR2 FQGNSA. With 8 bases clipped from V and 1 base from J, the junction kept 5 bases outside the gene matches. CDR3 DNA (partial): TGTGCCAGCTCTGGGACAGGAGGCACAGATACG. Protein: CASSGTGGTDT. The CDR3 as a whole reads CASSGTGGTDTQYF.